The 13 T cell receptor beta chains listed next were all sequenced from one sample in a study of blood T cells in healthy people across ages. For the second PCR, which ran for 7 to 11 cycles, a sample-barcoded 5' primer and a J-beta primer mix were used. A single record per CDR3 protein comes from TCRdb applying MiXCR to the 5' RACE reads. This table holds fewer than 900,000 distinct CDR3 sequences, around 48% found once. Material: blood. These receptors were collected from a woman between 55 and 75 years old in good health.

The chain has TRBV29-1 and TRBJ1-4; D gene ambiguous. The germline V and J ends were trimmed by 4 bases and 0 bases, with 9 bases remaining between them. There are 14 residues in the CDR3. Looked up from germline, CDR1 is SQVTM and CDR2 is ANQGSEA. CDR3 sequence: CSVGEDTTNEKLFF. In nucleotides, the CDR3 is TGCAGCGTTGGGGAGGATACAACTAATGAAAAACTGTTTTTT.

The rearrangement links TRBV12-3 or TRBV12-4 to TRBJ2-6; 11 bases line up with TRBD1. The V gene end was trimmed by 7 bases and the J gene end by 2 bases; junction bases not matched to a gene: 7. The CDR3 totals 17 residues. The CDR3 loop is CASMRTGGLAGANVLTF. As DNA, the CDR3 is TGTGCCAGCATGAGGACAGGGGGCTTGGCTGGGGCCAACGTCCTGACTTTC.

There are a few counts of this clonotype. The gene calls are TRBV4-3 and TRBJ2-6; unclear D gene. The CDR3 extends over 15 amino acids. Trimming removed 4 bases from V and 0 bases from J, with 7 bases in between. Germline V gene data show CDR1 as LGHNA and CDR2 as YSLEER. The CDR3 loop is CASSPPSSGANVLTF. The CDR3 DNA is TGCGCCAGCAGCCCGCCCAGCTCTGGGGCCAACGTCCTGACTTTC.

This clonotype was seen many times. This chain links TRBV2 with TRBJ2-1; D call uncertain. Between the trimmed V and J ends, which lost 3 bases and 0 bases, there was a span of 3 bases. From germline, CDR1 is SNHLY and CDR2 FYNNEI. The CDR3 has 13 residues. CDR3 sequence (DNA): TGTGCCAGCAGTGAGAACTCCTACAATGAGCAGTTCTTC. Protein product: CASSENSYNEQFF.

The chain combines TRBV28 with TRBJ1-2; no reliable D call. Trimming removed 5 bases from V and 4 bases from J, with 11 bases in between. CDR1 is MDHEN and CDR2 is SYDVKM in the germline V gene. The CDR3 is 13 residues long. The CDR3 is CASSRGWIYGYTF. The DNA for the CDR3 is TGTGCCAGCAGTCGAGGCTGGATCTATGGCTACACCTTC.

This clonotype was detected many times. The chain recombines TRBV7-9 with TRBJ1-4; 7 bases map to TRBD1. Germline CDR1 reads SEHNR; CDR2 reads FQNEAQ (reference sequence). This CDR3 comprises 16 residues. Trimming cost V 5 bases and J 0 bases; bases outside gene matches: 6. The CDR3 here is CASSQGTVATNEKLFF. For the CDR3, the DNA is TGTGCCAGCAGCCAAGGGACAGTAGCAACTAATGAAAAACTGTTTTTT.

In the case of this clonotype: This may be a read error: a much more frequent sequence differs by one nucleotide. In DNA form, the CDR3 reads TGTGCCAGCAGTGACTACCTCGCGGGAGGTCAGTTCTTC. Translation: CASSDYLAGGQFF. The V and J genes are TRBV10-3 and TRBJ2-1; 8 bases line up with TRBD2. The CDR3 consists of 13 residues. In germline, CDR1 is ENHRY, CDR2 SYGVKD.

This clonotype was counted a few times. The rearrangement joins TRBV5-6 to TRBJ2-1, with 9 bases aligning to TRBD1. Germline values: CDR1 SGHDT, CDR2 YYEEEE. V lost 3 bases to trimming and J lost 7 bases; unmatched junction nucleotides: 2. The CDR3 runs 13 residues. CDR3 in amino acids: CASSSDRGNEQFF. The CDR3 DNA sequence: TGTGCCAGCAGCTCCGACAGGGGGAATGAGCAGTTCTTC.

This clonotype was recorded at least ten times. This chain uses TRBV2 with TRBJ1-5; D call uncertain. The CDR3 runs to 14 residues. V lost 1 base and J lost 3, with 7 bases in between. Looked up from germline, CDR1 is SNHLY and CDR2 is FYNNEI. The CDR3 sequence: CASSEVGYNQPQHF. The CDR3 DNA reads TGTGCCAGCAGTGAAGTAGGGTACAATCAGCCCCAGCATTTT. Full variable domain (missing parts from reference TRBV2 and TRBJ1-5): EPEVTQTPSHQVTQMGQEVILRCVPISNHLYFYWYRQILGQKVEFLVSFYNNEISEKSEIFDDQFSVERPDGSNFTLKIRSTKLEDSAMYFCASSEVGYNQPQHFGDGTRLSIL.

This clonotype came up a few times. The genes are TRBV27 and TRBJ2-4; D not resolved. Per the germline V gene, CDR1 is MNHEY and CDR2 is SMNVEV (reference sequence). Trimming stripped 5 bases from V and 7 bases from J, with 15 bases between. The CDR3 runs to 14 residues. Here the CDR3 DNA reads TGTGCCAGCAGTACCCGGGCCCTGGGGAACATTCAGTACTTC. This sequence encodes CASSTRALGNIQYF.

This clonotype was seen just once. V gene TRBV6-2 or TRBV6-3 combines with J gene TRBJ2-3; D unresolved. This CDR3 comprises 12 residues. CDR1 is MNHEY, CDR2 SVGEGT, per germline. Trimming left V 6 bases short and J 3 bases short, with 7 bases between. Here the CDR3 DNA reads TGTGCCAGCAGCATCAGGACAGATACGCAGTATTTT. It yields the protein CASSIRTDTQYF.

V is TRBV28 and J is TRBJ1-2; the D is unclear. V was clipped by 6 bases and J by 5 bases, with 13 bases between them. The CDR3 is made up of 13 amino acids. From germline, CDR1 is MDHEN and CDR2 SYDVKM. CDR3 in DNA: TGTGCCAGCAGAGCCCCTGGCGGATATGGCTACACCTTC. Protein: CASRAPGGYGYTF.

This clonotype was counted a few times. V is TRBV7-2 and J is TRBJ1-2, with D perhaps matching TRBD1 (5 bases). Trimming cost V 4 bases and J 2 bases, with 11 bases left between them. From germline, CDR1 is SGHTA and CDR2 FQGNSA. The CDR3 covers 14 residues. The chain's CDR3 is CASSSSRENYGYTF. CDR3 bases: TGTGCCAGCAGCTCGAGCAGGGAGAACTATGGCTACACCTTC.